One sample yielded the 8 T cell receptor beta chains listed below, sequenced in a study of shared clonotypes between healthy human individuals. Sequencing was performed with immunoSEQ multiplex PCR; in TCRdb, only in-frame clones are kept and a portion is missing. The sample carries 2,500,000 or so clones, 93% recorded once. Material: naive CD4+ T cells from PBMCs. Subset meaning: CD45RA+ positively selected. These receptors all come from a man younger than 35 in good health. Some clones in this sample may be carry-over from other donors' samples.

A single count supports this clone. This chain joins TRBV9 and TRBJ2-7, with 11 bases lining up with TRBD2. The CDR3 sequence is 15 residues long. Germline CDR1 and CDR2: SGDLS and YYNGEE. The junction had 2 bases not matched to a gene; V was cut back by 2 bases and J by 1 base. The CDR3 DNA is TGTGCCAGCAGCGTCAGACTAGCGGGGTCCTACGAGCAGTACTTC. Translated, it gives CASSVRLAGSYEQYF.

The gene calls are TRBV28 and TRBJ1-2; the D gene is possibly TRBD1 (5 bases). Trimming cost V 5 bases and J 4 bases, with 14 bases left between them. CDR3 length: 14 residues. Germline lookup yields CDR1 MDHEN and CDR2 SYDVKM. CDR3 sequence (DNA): TGTGCCAGCAGTATAGTGGGACCGACCTATGGCTACACCTTC. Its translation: CASSIVGPTYGYTF.

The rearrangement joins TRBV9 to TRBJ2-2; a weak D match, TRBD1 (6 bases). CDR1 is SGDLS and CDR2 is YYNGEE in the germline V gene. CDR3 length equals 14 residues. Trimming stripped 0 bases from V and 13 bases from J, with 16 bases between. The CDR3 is CASSVVGQTPWLFF. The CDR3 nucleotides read TGTGCCAGCAGCGTAGTCGGACAGACCCCCTGGCTGTTTTTT.

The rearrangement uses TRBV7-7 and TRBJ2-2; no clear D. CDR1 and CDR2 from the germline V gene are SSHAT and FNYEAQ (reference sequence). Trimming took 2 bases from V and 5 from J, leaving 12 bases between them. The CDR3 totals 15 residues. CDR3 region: CASSLLAGDTGELFF. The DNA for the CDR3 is TGTGCCAGCAGCTTATTGGCAGGAGATACCGGGGAGCTGTTTTTT.

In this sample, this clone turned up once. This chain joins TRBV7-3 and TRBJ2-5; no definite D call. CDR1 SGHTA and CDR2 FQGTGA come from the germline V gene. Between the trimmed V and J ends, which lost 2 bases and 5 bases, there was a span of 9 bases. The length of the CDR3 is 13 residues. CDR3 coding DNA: TGTGCCAGCAGCTTACAGGCTTGGGAGACCCAGTACTTC. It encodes CASSLQAWETQYF.

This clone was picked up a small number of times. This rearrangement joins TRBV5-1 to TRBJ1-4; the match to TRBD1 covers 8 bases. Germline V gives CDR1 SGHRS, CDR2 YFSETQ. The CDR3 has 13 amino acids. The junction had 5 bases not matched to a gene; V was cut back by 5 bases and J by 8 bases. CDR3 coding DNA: TGCGCCAGCAGAGCCGGGACAGGCGAAAAACTGTTTTTT. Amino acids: CASRAGTGEKLFF.

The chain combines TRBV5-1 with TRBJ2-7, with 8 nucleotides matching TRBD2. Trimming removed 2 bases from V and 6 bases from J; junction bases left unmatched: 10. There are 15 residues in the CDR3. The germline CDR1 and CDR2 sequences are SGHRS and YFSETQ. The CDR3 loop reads CASSLESGSWAEQYF. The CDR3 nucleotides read TGCGCCAGCAGCTTAGAAAGCGGGAGTTGGGCCGAGCAGTACTTC.

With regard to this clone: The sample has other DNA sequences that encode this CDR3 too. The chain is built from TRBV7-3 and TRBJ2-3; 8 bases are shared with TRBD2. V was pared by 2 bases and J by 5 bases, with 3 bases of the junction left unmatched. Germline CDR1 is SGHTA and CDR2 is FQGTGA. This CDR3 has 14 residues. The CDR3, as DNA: TGTGCCAGCAGCTTAGGGACTAGTGGAGATACGCAGTATTTT. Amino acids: CASSLGTSGDTQYF.